These 9 T cell receptor beta chains came from one sample sequenced in a study of technical replicates of blood from several donors. Sequenced by immunoSEQ multiplex PCR; TCRdb stores in-frame clones only, minus some. The data contain approximately 70,000 clones, 95% to 97% of them singletons. What was sequenced was T cells isolated from PBMCs. The receptor set was obtained from a human donor in good health.

The J gene is TRBJ1-2, the V gene TRBV6-5; D possibly corresponds to TRBD1 (5 bases). Trimming removed 1 base at V and 7 bases at J, with 16 bases between. CDR1 is MNHEY and CDR2 is SVGAGI in the germline V gene. This CDR3 contains 15 residues. The CDR3 DNA sequence: TGTGCCAGCAGTTACTTCTCCGGGGGTATGGGTGGCTACACCTTC. Protein: CASSYFSGGMGGYTF.

The chain combines TRBV21-1 with TRBJ1-4. TRBV21-1 is a pseudogene locus. This CDR3 contains 18 residues. This CDR3 reads CASSNLTLVAATNEKLFF. The CDR3, as DNA: TGTGCCAGCAGCAATCTTACCTTAGTCGCGGCCACAAATGAAAAACTGTTTTTT.

The chain links TRBV29-1 to TRBJ1-4; D remains unclear. The germline V gene encodes CDR1 SQVTM and CDR2 ANQGSEA. V was cut by 4 bases and J by 4 bases, with 4 bases left in between. The CDR3 extends over 11 amino acids. CDR3 region: CSVGYNEKLFF. The CDR3 DNA sequence: TGCAGCGTTGGTTATAATGAAAAACTGTTTTTT.

This chain uses TRBV5-1 with TRBJ2-2; 13 bases fit TRBD2. CDR3 length: 19 amino acids. With V trimmed by 3 bases and J by 5 bases, 13 bases remained unmatched. Germline V gene sequence: CDR1 SGHRS, CDR2 YFSETQ. CDR3 sequence (DNA): TGCGCCAGCAGCTGGAGTGGTACTAGCGGGAGGGCCGGGACCGGGGAGCTGTTTTTT. This translates into CASSWSGTSGRAGTGELFF.

The V and J genes are TRBV2 and TRBJ2-2, with a tentative D call TRBD1 (6 bases). The CDR3 is 14 amino acids. The germline V gene encodes CDR1 SNHLY and CDR2 FYNNEI. V gave up 7 bases and J gave up 1 base, with 10 bases separating them. In DNA, the CDR3 is TGTGCCAGCAACCCGGGACAGAACACCGGGGAGCTGTTTTTT. This sequence encodes CASNPGQNTGELFF.

The chain employs TRBV5-1 and TRBJ1-1, with 8 bases that match TRBD1. The length of the CDR3 is 14 residues. Germline V gives CDR1 SGHRS, CDR2 YFSETQ. V shed 3 bases, J shed 5 bases, and the junction held 6 bases outside the gene matches. In DNA form, the CDR3 reads TGCGCCAGCAGCTCGGACAGGGTGGGTACTGAAGCTTTCTTT. It encodes CASSSDRVGTEAFF.

V gene TRBV7-9 combines with J gene TRBJ2-2; 7 bases fit TRBD1. Trimming removed 3 bases from V and 4 bases from J; junction bases left unmatched: 8. The CDR3 consists of 16 residues. Germline V gene data show CDR1 as SEHNR and CDR2 as FQNEAQ (reference sequence). The DNA of the CDR3 is TGTGCCAGCAGCTTCCCTAGGGGGCTAGGCACCGGGGAGCTGTTTTTT. Translation gives CASSFPRGLGTGELFF.

V is TRBV10-3 and J is TRBJ2-7; TRBD1 might be the D (5 bases). This CDR3 has 11 residues. Germline CDR1 is ENHRY and CDR2 is SYGVKD. The germline V and J ends were trimmed by 6 bases and 6 bases, with 9 bases remaining between them. The CDR3 DNA is TGTGCCATCAGGGGGCCGGTCGAGCAGTACTTC. Its translation is CAIRGPVEQYF.

CDR3 residues: CASSYMDNEQFF. For the CDR3, the DNA is TGCGCCAGCAGCTACATGGACAATGAGCAGTTCTTC. The V call is TRBV5-1, the J call TRBJ2-1; no firm D call. The germline V gene has CDR1 SGHRS and CDR2 YFSETQ. The ends were cut back, 3 bases at V and 5 bases at J, with 6 bases in the middle. The CDR3 consists of 12 residues.